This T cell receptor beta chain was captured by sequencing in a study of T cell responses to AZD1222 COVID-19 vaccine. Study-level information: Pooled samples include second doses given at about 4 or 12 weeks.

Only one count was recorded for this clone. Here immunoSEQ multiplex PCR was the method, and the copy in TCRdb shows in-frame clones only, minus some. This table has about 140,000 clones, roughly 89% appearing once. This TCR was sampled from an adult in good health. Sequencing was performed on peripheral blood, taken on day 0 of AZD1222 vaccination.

The CDR3 sequence: CASSLLTNTEAFF. CDR3 nucleotide sequence: TGTGCCAGCAGCTTACTAACGAACACTGAAGCTTTCTTT. The J gene is TRBJ1-1, the V gene TRBV7-9; no clear D gene. Germline lookup yields CDR1 SEHNR and CDR2 FQNEAQ (reference sequence). The CDR3 runs 13 residues. V dropped 2 bases and J dropped 1 base, with 5 bases sitting between them.